This TCR beta chain derives from a study of CD8 T cells in ankylosing spondylitis. Via MiXCR, TCRdb re-called the 5' RACE reads, giving one row per CDR3 protein. Of about 200,000 distinct CDR3 sequences in the sample, around 13% were seen once. The sample holds a few counts of this clonotype. The CDR3 extends over 17 amino acids. After removal of 1 base from V and 4 bases from J, the junction contained 11 bases not matched to a gene. Germline V gene data show CDR1 as MDHEN and CDR2 as SYDVKM. This chain connects TRBV28 to TRBJ2-5; 8 bases align to TRBD1. The sample taken for sequencing was blood, either unsorted or a sorted T cell fraction (not recorded which). The receptor's source is a male donor with ankylosing spondylitis or in good health (not recorded which). The CDR3 sequence: CASSLFPPGQDRETQYF. CDR3 DNA sequence: TGTGCCAGCAGTTTATTCCCGCCGGGACAGGATCGAGAGACCCAGTACTTC. The variable domain in full, with the rest retrieved from reference TRBV28 and TRBJ2-5, is DVKVTQSSRYLVKRTGEKVFLECVQDMDHENMFWYRQDPGLGLRLIYFSYDVKMKEKGDIPEGYSVSREKKERFSLILESASTNQTSMYLCASSLFPPGQDRETQYFGPGTRLLVL.